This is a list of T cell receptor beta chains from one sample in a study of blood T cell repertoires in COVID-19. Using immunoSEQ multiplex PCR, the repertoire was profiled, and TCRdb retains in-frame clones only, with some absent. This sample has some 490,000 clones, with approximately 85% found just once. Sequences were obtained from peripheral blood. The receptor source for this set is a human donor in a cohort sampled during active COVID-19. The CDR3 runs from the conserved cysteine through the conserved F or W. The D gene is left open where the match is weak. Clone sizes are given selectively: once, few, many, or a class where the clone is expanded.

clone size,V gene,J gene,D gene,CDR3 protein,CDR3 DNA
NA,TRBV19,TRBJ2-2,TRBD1,CASSRVDREWTGELFF,TGTGCCAGTAGTAGGGTCGACAGGGAATGGACCGGGGAGCTGTTTTTT
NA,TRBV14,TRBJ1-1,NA,CASSPGVTEAFF,TGTGCCAGCAGCCCAGGGGTCACTGAAGCTTTCTTT
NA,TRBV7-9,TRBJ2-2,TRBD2,CASMWTSGNPNTGELFF,TGTGCCAGCATGTGGACTAGCGGGAACCCGAACACCGGGGAGCTGTTTTTT
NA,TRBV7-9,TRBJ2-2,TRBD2,CASSGSGRGWTGELFF,TGTGCCAGCAGCGGAAGCGGGAGGGGTTGGACCGGGGAGCTGTTTTTT
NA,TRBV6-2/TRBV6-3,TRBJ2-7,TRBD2,CASSWDYKVSYEQYF,TGTGCCAGCAGTTGGGACTACAAAGTCTCCTACGAGCAGTACTTC
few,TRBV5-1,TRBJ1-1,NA,CASSLQENTEAFF,TGCGCCAGCAGCTTGCAGGAGAACACTGAAGCTTTCTTT
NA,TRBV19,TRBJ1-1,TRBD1,CASSITGDDTEAFF,TGTGCCAGTAGTATCACAGGGGATGACACTGAAGCTTTCTTT
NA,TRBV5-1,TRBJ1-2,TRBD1,CASRTGGGTIEYGYTF,TGCGCCAGCAGGACAGGGGGCGGCACCATAGAGTATGGCTACACCTTC
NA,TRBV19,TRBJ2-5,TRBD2,CASSPREVQQTQYF,TGTGCCAGTAGTCCACGGGAGGTCCAGCAGACCCAGTACTTC
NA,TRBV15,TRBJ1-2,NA,CATSRDRGINYGYTF,TGTGCCACCAGCAGAGATCGAGGTATCAACTATGGCTACACCTTC
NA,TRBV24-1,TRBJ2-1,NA,CATSDSSARIYNEQFF,TGTGCCACCAGTGATTCTAGCGCGCGGATCTACAATGAGCAGTTCTTC
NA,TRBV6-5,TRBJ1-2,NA,CASSYRNTGIGGYTF,TGTGCCAGCAGTTACAGAAACACAGGGATCGGTGGCTACACCTTC
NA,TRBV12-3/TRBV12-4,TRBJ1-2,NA,CASSHRERNGYTF,TGTGCCAGCAGTCACAGGGAAAGGAATGGCTACACCTTC
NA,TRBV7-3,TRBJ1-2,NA,CASSLTPGDGYTF,TGTGCCAGCAGCTTAACCCCGGGGGATGGCTACACCTTC
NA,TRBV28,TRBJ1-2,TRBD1,CASSSGTDGYTF,TGTGCCAGCAGTTCCGGGACAGATGGCTACACCTTC
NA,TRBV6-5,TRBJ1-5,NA,CASSYRQRNQPQHF,TGTGCCAGCAGTTACAGACAGAGAAATCAGCCCCAGCATTTT
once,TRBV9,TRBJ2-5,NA,CASSVGIAEYQETQYF,TGTGCCAGCAGCGTAGGAATAGCAGAGTACCAAGAGACCCAGTACTTC
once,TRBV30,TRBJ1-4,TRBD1,CAWSVQGVPNEKLFF,TGTGCCTGGAGTGTCCAGGGGGTACCTAATGAAAAACTGTTTTTT
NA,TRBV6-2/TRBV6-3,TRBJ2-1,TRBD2,CASSPRRRLAGGEQFF,TGTGCCAGCAGTCCACGACGAAGACTAGCGGGAGGTGAGCAGTTCTTC
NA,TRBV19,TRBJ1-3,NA,CASSTALREPSGNTIYF,TGTGCCAGTAGTACCGCCCTGAGGGAGCCCTCTGGAAACACCATATATTTT
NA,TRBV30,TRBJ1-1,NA,CASQRQRLNTEAFF,TGTGCCTCGCAACGACAGAGATTGAACACTGAAGCTTTCTTT
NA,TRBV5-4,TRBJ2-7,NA,CASSQQGSLEQYF,TGTGCCAGCAGCCAACAGGGTTCATTGGAGCAGTACTTC
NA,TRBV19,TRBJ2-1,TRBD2,CASSIGGLAGVDEQFF,TGTGCCAGTAGTATCGGGGGACTAGCGGGAGTTGATGAGCAGTTCTTC
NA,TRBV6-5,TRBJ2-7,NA,CASRAFSFRQYF,TGTGCCAGCAGGGCATTCTCGTTTCGGCAGTACTTC
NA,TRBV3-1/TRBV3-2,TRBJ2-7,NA,CASSQGRISYEQYF,TGTGCCAGCAGCCAGGGGCGGATTTCCTACGAGCAGTACTTC